Sequencing of this T cell receptor beta chain was carried out in a study of PD-1 blockade in classical Hodgkin lymphoma. Study-level background: Every 2 weeks, patients had 3 mg/kg nivolumab intravenously. General observations from the study: Patients newly diagnosed and complete responders had comparable baseline diversity. It was reported that newly diagnosed patients had less baseline TCR diversity than healthy donors.

Generated by immunoSEQ multiplex PCR, the TCRdb table keeps only in-frame clones and is missing some. The sample has fewer than 25,000 clones, around 84% seen once; the top ten hold roughly 6.2%. Germline CDR1 is SGHKS and CDR2 is YYEKEE (reference sequence). The ends lost 4 bases at V and 4 bases at J; junction bases unmatched: 5. The CDR3 runs to 16 residues. Time point specified: cycle 4 day 1 (C4D1), after 6 weeks of nivolumab. Relapses following autologous stem cell transplantation were seen in all patients, with brentuximab vedotin exposure varying. When best responses were assessed, they were complete response, partial response or progressive disease. Regarding this clone: Its antigen is undetermined.

The V gene is TRBV5-5, the J gene TRBJ2-2; 12 bases are a match to TRBD2. This specimen was peripheral blood mononuclear cells (PBMCs), taken before the fourth cycle of nivolumab. This receptor was obtained from a human donor with classical Hodgkin lymphoma. The CDR3: CASSPLAGGSTGELFF. The CDR3 nucleotides read TGTGCCAGCAGCCCCCTAGCGGGAGGGAGCACCGGGGAGCTGTTTTTT.